This T cell receptor beta chain was recovered during a study of blood T cell repertoires in COVID-19. Study context: Samples came from the United States, Italy and Spain, spanning acute and convalescent COVID-19. Sample material is recorded as cDNA or gDNA derived from T cells, B-cell-depleted T cells, or PBMCs.

This clone was seen only a few times. Authors' methods: For nucleated cells, counts were estimated from reference gene primer amplification. Clones were sequenced by immunoSEQ multiplex PCR, and TCRdb holds only the in-frame ones, with some missing. The D gene and trimming were derived from the DNA, and the V and J assignments and clone size from that table. The sample consists of 100,000 to 150,000 clones, roughly 90% of them appearing once. Per germline, CDR1 KGHSY and CDR2 FQNENV. CDR3 length: 16 residues. V was clipped by 6 bases and J by 9 bases, with 26 bases between them. The chain joins TRBV16 to TRBJ1-1; weak D call: TRBD1 (6 bases). This receptor was identified in a man aged 65 to 85 with active COVID-19. The sample taken for sequencing was peripheral blood. CDR3 nucleotide sequence: TGTGCCAGCAGACACCCTAGCTCGGGGGGCGGATTTCAAGCTTTCTTT. Its protein product is CASRHPSSGGGFQAFF.